Described below is a single T cell receptor beta chain sequence and its context. Its specificity is not known. This specimen comes from a study of long-term antiretroviral therapy in people with HIV. Findings and caveats of the study: Patients on ART gained diversity, which nonetheless stayed below transplant donor controls. Dominating the repertoire at all time points were the clones that expanded before ART.

Investigators performed immunoSEQ version v3.0 at survey level. The data were produced by immunoSEQ multiplex PCR, yet TCRdb's version contains in-frame clones alone and is incomplete. This table holds some 35,000 clones, 83% found once. The V gene's germline CDR1 is SGHTA and CDR2 FQGNSA. V lost 1 base and J lost 5; bases outside the gene matches: 7. The CDR3 is 15 amino acids. The material was unsorted PBMCs, obtained 0.4 years before starting antiretroviral therapy. This sequence joins TRBV7-2 and TRBJ1-1, with 7 bases aligning to TRBD1. This TCR came from a man aged 18 to 35 with HIV. The CDR3 sequence: CASSLVRGGETEAFF. CDR3 sequence (DNA): TGTGCCAGCAGCTTAGTTAGAGGGGGCGAGACTGAAGCTTTCTTT.